This record concerns one TCR beta chain sequence. As yet, its antigen is unknown. The sample belongs to a study of beta chain features in type 1 diabetes. Study overall: The study examined 107,917,701 sorted cells across all samples. Findings and caveats of the study: A greater similarity of naive, central memory and Treg TCRB repertoires was seen among patients than among healthy donors. All four CD4+ subsets of Type 1 diabetes patients contained TCRB CDR3s that were moderately but significantly shorter.

The isolated RNA, all of it, was reverse transcribed, so expressed TCRB transcripts were what got sequenced. The protocol was immunoSEQ multiplex PCR, while the TCRdb copy is restricted to in-frame clones and leaves out a portion. The sample carries fewer than 900,000 clones, 15% to 20% recorded once. The CDR3 loop spans 13 amino acids. V dropped 0 bases and J dropped 7 bases, with 9 bases sitting between them. In germline, CDR1 is LNHDA, CDR2 SQIVND (reference sequence). The sequenced material came from naive CD4+ T cells from blood. This chain joins TRBV19 and TRBJ1-1, with D maybe TRBD1 (6 bases). This receptor was identified in a woman aged 18-29 years in good health. The CDR3 DNA is TGTGCCAGTAGTATAGACAGGGGACGTGAAGCTTTCTTT. Amino acid sequence: CASSIDRGREAFF.